The 8 T cell receptor beta chains below were found in one sample sequenced in a study of T cells in Graves' hyperthyroidism and ophthalmopathy. There were TCR beta CDR3 regions amplified from RNA transcripts. The HTBI primer set drove a first-round RT-PCR of the TCR CDR3. MiXCR, run by TCRdb on the multiplex PCR reads, gives a single entry per CDR3 protein. This sample yields 730,000 or so distinct CDR3 sequences, of which around 19% are seen a single time; 16% belongs to the top ten. The sequenced material came from blood. All receptors derive from a woman between 50 and 59 years old with Graves' hyperthyroidism that later progressed to Graves' ophthalmopathy.

The sample holds a few counts of this clonotype. The rearrangement links TRBV5-1 to TRBJ2-4; 9 positions match TRBD1. V was clipped by 2 bases and J by 0 bases; unmatched bases: 12. The CDR3 extends over 19 amino acids. Germline V lookup: CDR1 SGHRS, CDR2 YFSETQ. Written as DNA, the CDR3 is TGCGCCAGCAGCTTCTTTGGGACAGGGAGATCGGCAGCCAAAAACATTCAGTACTTC. It codes for CASSFFGTGRSAAKNIQYF.

Many counts were recorded for this clonotype. The chain uses TRBV7-9 and TRBJ2-7; D is ambiguous. With 4 bases removed from V and 6 bases from J, the gap between germline ends came to 7 bases. The CDR3 loop spans 11 amino acids. Germline values: CDR1 SEHNR, CDR2 FQNEAQ (reference sequence). CDR3 nucleotide sequence: TGTGCCAGCAGCTACAGCGTCGAGCAGTACTTC. Its protein is CASSYSVEQYF.

This clonotype was seen a few times. V gene TRBV12-3 or TRBV12-4 combines with J gene TRBJ2-7; perhaps TRBD1 as D (6 bases). V shed 5 bases and J shed 2 bases, with 13 bases lying between them. This CDR3 contains 14 residues. The CDR3 loop is CASSPFEGAYEQYF. CDR3 nucleotide sequence: TGTGCCAGCAGTCCGTTTGAGGGGGCCTACGAGCAGTACTTC.

This chain uses TRBV20-1 with TRBJ2-3; the D gene is possibly TRBD2 (6 bases). Trimming took 5 bases from V and 1 from J, leaving 13 bases between them. The CDR3 loop spans 14 amino acids. Germline CDR1 reads DFQATT; CDR2 reads SNEGSKA (reference sequence). In DNA form, the CDR3 reads TGCAGTGCTGGAACTAGCTCTCGCACAGATACGCAGTATTTT. Its protein product is CSAGTSSRTDTQYF.

This clonotype was counted at least ten times. The chain has TRBV30 and TRBJ1-1; D ambiguous. The V end was cut by 4 bases, the J end by 0 bases, with 9 bases between. This CDR3 contains 13 residues. The germline gives CDR1 GTSNPN, CDR2 SVGIG (reference sequence). This chain's CDR3 is CAWKVRMNTEAFF. Written as DNA, the CDR3 is TGTGCCTGGAAGGTACGCATGAACACTGAAGCTTTCTTT.

This clonotype has at least ten counts. This sequence joins TRBV20-1 and TRBJ1-1; weak D call: TRBD1 (6 bases). The CDR3 runs 14 residues. With 3 bases removed from V and 5 bases from J, the gap between germline ends came to 16 bases. Looked up from germline, CDR1 is DFQATT and CDR2 is SNEGSKA (reference sequence). The CDR3 reads CSASNRRGHTEAFF. Here the CDR3 DNA reads TGCAGTGCTAGCAATCGACGGGGACATACTGAAGCTTTCTTT.

This clonotype was seen a single time. This chain links TRBV6-1 with TRBJ2-7; D may be TRBD2 (6 bases). The germline gives CDR1 MNHNS, CDR2 SASEGT. V was shortened by 7 bases and J by 0 bases, with 22 bases between the two germline ends. The CDR3 extends over 17 amino acids. CDR3 coding DNA: TGTGCCAGCACCCACCGGCGGGGCGGGGAGAGCTCCTACGAGCAGTACTTC. This translates into CASTHRRGGESSYEQYF.

In its sample, this clonotype was seen a few times. CDR3 protein: CSVGQGTNQPQHF. CDR3 sequence (DNA): TGCAGCGTTGGACAGGGTACTAATCAGCCCCAGCATTTT. J is TRBJ1-5 and V is TRBV29-1; TRBD1 matches at 7 bases. The CDR3 spans 13 residues. The germline V gene encodes CDR1 SQVTM and CDR2 ANQGSEA. The junction had 4 bases not matched to a gene; V was cut back by 4 bases and J by 4 bases.